This T cell receptor (beta chain) was observed in a study of vaccination and CD4 T cells after COVID-19. Study at large: Convalescent donors: six male, four female; seven Caucasian, two Asian, one multiracial, two Hispanic. The authors used overlapping spike peptides from SARS-CoV-2, HCoV-NL63, HCoV-OC43 and HCoV-229E to stimulate cells.

The table lists this clonotype with a few counts. No antigen is known for it. V was clipped by 5 bases and J by 5 bases, with 24 bases between them. The CDR3 extends over 17 amino acids. Per the germline V gene, CDR1 is MNHNS and CDR2 is SASEGT. Treatment denoted: approximately 11-day PBMC culture with coronavirus spike peptide pools or control peptides (ViraFEST assay). Cultured CD4+ T cell DNA underwent sequencing with the Oncomine TCR Beta short-read assay. TCRdb passed the PCR reads through MiXCR, listing each CDR3 protein once. This sample has fewer than 9,500 distinct CDR3 sequences; 60% to 70% occur once, and the top ten carry about 24%.

This clonotype originated in a human donor who had recovered from COVID-19. V and J are TRBV6-1 and TRBJ2-5, with D maybe TRBD2 (7 bases). Sample: CD4+ T cells from blood, cultured in vitro. CDR3 in DNA: TGTGCCAGCAGTCGCGGGGCCCTCGGACTAGGGGGGGAGACCCAGTACTTC. Amino acid sequence: CASSRGALGLGGETQYF.